The 31 T cell receptor beta chains presented below share a single source sample, sequenced in a study of beta chain features in type 1 diabetes. Sequenced material consisted of expressed TCRB transcripts (all of the isolated RNA was reverse transcribed). This table comes from immunoSEQ multiplex PCR, and its TCRdb copy is limited to in-frame clones, with some not included. The sample lists 900,000 or so clones, roughly 16% occurring once. Sequences were obtained from naive CD4+ T cells from blood. All receptors come from a young woman in good health.

This chain uses TRBV7-2 with TRBJ2-5; D might be TRBD1 (6 bases). V gave up 10 bases and J gave up 2 bases, with 14 bases separating them. The CDR3 has 13 amino acids. Germline V gene data show CDR1 as SGHTA and CDR2 as FQGNSA. The CDR3 bases are TGTGCCAAGGCACAGGGCCATCAAGAGACCCAGTACTTC. Its protein is CAKAQGHQETQYF.

Only a few counts were recorded for this clone. The chain links TRBV10-3 to TRBJ2-1, with TRBD1 matching 9 bases. Germline CDR1 ENHRY, CDR2 SYGVKD. Unmatched junction bases numbered 1, after V lost 1 base and J lost 0 bases. CDR3 length equals 16 residues. The CDR3 DNA sequence: TGTGCCATCAGTGAGTGGGGACAGGGCTCCTACAATGAGCAGTTCTTC. This encodes CAISEWGQGSYNEQFF.

The V and J genes are TRBV13 and TRBJ2-3; TRBD2 aligns across 16 bases. CDR3 length: 20 residues. V trimming: 5 bases; J trimming: 0 bases; junction bases outside the gene matches: 11. Germline CDR1 and CDR2: PRHDT and FYEKMQ (reference sequence). In DNA form, the CDR3 reads TGTGCCAGCAGCCCCAGCTTGGGACTAGCGGGAGGGGTTAGCACAGATACGCAGTATTTT. Its protein product is CASSPSLGLAGGVSTDTQYF.

This clone was counted between two and nine times. The chain uses TRBV28 and TRBJ2-5; D might be TRBD1 or TRBD2, each matching 5 bases. The CDR3 is made up of 13 amino acids. Trimming pared 3 bases from V and 8 bases from J, leaving 13 bases between. Germline CDR1 reads MDHEN; CDR2 reads SYDVKM. Here the CDR3 reads CASSFLGERTQYF. Written as DNA, the CDR3 is TGTGCCAGCAGTTTTTTGGGGGAGCGCACCCAGTACTTC. The full variable domain, rest sourced from reference TRBV28 and TRBJ2-5, is DVKVTQSSRYLVKRTGEKVFLECVQDMDHENMFWYRQDPGLGLRLIYFSYDVKMKEKGDIPEGYSVSREKKERFSLILESASTNQTSMYLCASSFLGERTQYFGPGTRLLVL.

The chain combines TRBV20-1 with TRBJ1-5; possibly TRBD1 for D (5 bases). With 6 bases removed from V and 12 bases from J, the gap between germline ends came to 15 bases. CDR3 length: 11 amino acids. Germline lookup yields CDR1 DFQATT and CDR2 SNEGSKA (reference sequence). The CDR3 reads CSAPKGGDQHF. DNA of the CDR3: TGCAGTGCCCCCAAGGGAGGGGACCAGCATTTT.

This clone was detected only a few times. The chain recombines TRBV19 with TRBJ2-5; tentatively, D is TRBD2 (6 bases). The germline V and J ends were trimmed by 4 bases and 4 bases, with 13 bases remaining between them. CDR1 is LNHDA and CDR2 is SQIVND in the germline V gene (reference sequence). This CDR3 has 14 residues. The CDR3: CASSSGGITETQYF. DNA of the CDR3: TGTGCCAGTAGTAGTGGAGGGATAACAGAGACCCAGTACTTC.

CDR3 nucleotide sequence: TGTGCCAGCAGGGAGACTGGGGCTGGGGCCAACGTCCTGACTTTC. This encodes CASRETGAGANVLTF. The chain joins TRBV28 to TRBJ2-6; D not resolved. Germline CDR1 and CDR2: MDHEN and SYDVKM. Trimming removed 6 bases from V and 2 bases from J, with 11 bases in between. The CDR3 consists of 15 residues.

The table lists this clone with a few counts. The chain joins TRBV7-8 to TRBJ2-2; D gene unclear. Germline-derived CDR1 and CDR2 are SGHVS and FQNEAQ. The germline V and J ends were trimmed by 1 base and 0 bases, with 9 bases remaining between them. The CDR3 is 16 residues long. CDR3 nucleotides: TGTGCCAGCAGCTTAGTGCCACCCGCGAACACCGGGGAGCTGTTTTTT. Residues: CASSLVPPANTGELFF.

The chain joins TRBV21-1 to TRBJ2-7; the table calls TRBD2, which could not be checked here. TRBV21-1 corresponds to a pseudogene. CDR3 length equals 14 residues. CDR3 nucleotides: TGTGCCAGCAAAAGGACCGGGAGCTCCTACGAGCAGTACTTC. Its protein product is CASKRTGSSYEQYF.

This clone was counted only a few times. The V call is TRBV6-5, the J call TRBJ2-5; D uncertain. This CDR3 comprises 13 residues. V was shortened by 7 bases and J by 2 bases, with 11 bases between the two germline ends. The V gene's germline CDR1 is MNHEY and CDR2 SVGAGI. CDR3 sequence: CASIKQIQETQYF. Written as DNA, the CDR3 is TGTGCCAGCATCAAGCAGATACAAGAGACCCAGTACTTC.

This clone was seen a handful of times. This chain uses TRBV11-2 with TRBJ2-5; D uncertain. Trimming removed 5 bases at V and 5 bases at J, with 12 bases between. The CDR3 is made up of 13 amino acids. The germline V gene encodes CDR1 SGHAT and CDR2 FQNNGV. The CDR3, as DNA: TGTGCCAGCAGCAACCGAGCGTTGGAGACCCAGTACTTC. This sequence encodes CASSNRALETQYF.

The chain carries TRBV29-1 and TRBJ1-1; maybe TRBD1 (5 bases). Looked up from germline, CDR1 is SQVTM and CDR2 is ANQGSEA. The CDR3 is 13 residues long. V was clipped by 5 bases and J by 2 bases, with 12 bases between them. The CDR3 is CSVPGRTNTEAFF. As DNA, the CDR3 is TGCAGCGTTCCAGGACGGACAAACACTGAAGCTTTCTTT. The entire variable domain, with the rest obtained from reference TRBV29-1 and TRBJ1-1, is as follows: SAVISQKPSRDICQRGTSLTIQCQVDSQVTMMFWYRQQPGQSLTLIATANQGSEATYESGFVIDKFPISRPNLTFSTLTVSNMSPEDSSIYLCSVPGRTNTEAFFGQGTRLTVV.

The chain uses TRBV4-3 and TRBJ2-1; D possibly corresponds to TRBD1 (6 bases). Per germline, CDR1 LGHNA and CDR2 YSLEER. The CDR3 is 16 amino acids. V shed 0 bases and J shed 3 bases, with 12 bases lying between them. CDR3 DNA: TGCGCCAGCAGCCAAGATCGACAGGTAATCTACAATGAGCAGTTCTTC. Amino acids: CASSQDRQVIYNEQFF.

The chain has TRBV10-3 and TRBJ1-4; D perhaps matches TRBD1 (6 bases). Germline CDR1 and CDR2: ENHRY and SYGVKD. This CDR3 region has 14 residues. V lost 0 bases and J lost 8, with 10 bases in between. The CDR3, as DNA: TGTGCCATCAGTGAGTCGGGGGGGCTCGAAAAACTGTTTTTT. Protein: CAISESGGLEKLFF.

V usage is TRBV11-1 and J usage is TRBJ2-1; D call uncertain. The CDR3 runs to 16 residues. Between the trimmed V and J ends, which lost 2 bases and 0 bases, there was a span of 11 bases. Germline V CDR1 and CDR2: SGHAT, FQDESV (reference sequence). CDR3 DNA: TGTGCCAGCAGCTTAAGTAGCCGGAGCTCCTACAATGAGCAGTTCTTC. Translated: CASSLSSRSSYNEQFF.

V gene TRBV28 combines with J gene TRBJ2-4; TRBD1 matches 8 bases. The length of the CDR3 is 13 residues. Germline CDR1 and CDR2: MDHEN and SYDVKM. V lost 6 bases to trimming and J lost 7 bases; unmatched junction nucleotides: 5. CDR3 DNA: TGTGCCAGCAGCCCGGGACAGGTTAACATTCAGTACTTC. Protein sequence: CASSPGQVNIQYF.

The J gene is TRBJ2-7, the V gene TRBV9; D perhaps matches TRBD2 (5 bases). Germline-derived CDR1 and CDR2 are SGDLS and YYNGEE. CDR3 length: 14 residues. V lost 0 bases to trimming and J lost 5 bases, with 12 bases between them. The CDR3 nucleotides are TGTGCCAGCAGCGTAGGTCTAGACTACCACGAGCAGTACTTC. Translating gives CASSVGLDYHEQYF.

This clone was found a few times. This rearrangement joins TRBV25-1 to TRBJ2-1; 9 bases align to TRBD2. Germline V gene lookup returns CDR1 MGHDK and CDR2 SYGVNS. The ends lost 5 bases at V and 10 bases at J; junction bases unmatched: 18. The CDR3 totals 17 residues. For the CDR3, the DNA is TGTGCCAGCAGTCCAAGCAGCGGCCTAGCGGGGTACGGGGAGCAGTTCTTC. Residues: CASSPSSGLAGYGEQFF. The full variable domain, rest sourced from reference TRBV25-1 and TRBJ2-1, is EADIYQTPRYLVIGTGKKITLECSQTMGHDKMYWYQQDPGMELHLIHYSYGVNSTEKGDLSSESTVSRIRTEHFPLTLESARPSHTSQYLCASSPSSGLAGYGEQFFGPGTRLTVL.

This rearrangement joins TRBV28 to TRBJ1-2; D unresolved. Per germline, CDR1 MDHEN and CDR2 SYDVKM. The CDR3 runs 12 residues. Trimming stripped 8 bases from V and 2 bases from J, with 9 bases between. The CDR3 is CASGERNYGYTF. The CDR3 nucleotides are TGTGCCAGCGGCGAGAGGAACTATGGCTACACCTTC.

The V and J genes are TRBV5-4 and TRBJ2-1; D gene unclear. Trimming left V 3 bases short and J 7 bases short, with 20 bases between. This CDR3 is built from 16 residues. CDR1 SGHNT and CDR2 YYREEE come from the germline V gene (reference sequence). The CDR3 coding sequence is TGTGCCAGCAGCTCGAACGTTCAGCCGGTTGGAAATGAGCAGTTCTTC. It codes for CASSSNVQPVGNEQFF.

The rearrangement joins TRBV6-1 to TRBJ2-1, with 7 bases fitting TRBD2. CDR3 length: 16 amino acids. Trimming at V came to 1 base and at J to 8 bases, leaving 11 bases not matched to a gene. Per the germline V gene, CDR1 is MNHNS and CDR2 is SASEGT. The CDR3 protein is CASSEVHWRESYEQFF. CDR3 DNA sequence: TGTGCCAGCAGTGAAGTTCATTGGCGGGAGTCCTATGAGCAGTTCTTC.

This clone was recorded a few times. V usage is TRBV21-1 and J usage is TRBJ2-1; the DNA was not compared with TRBD1, the D call given in the table. TRBV21-1 is a known pseudogene. The CDR3 runs 14 residues. CDR3 sequence: CASSKGTVHNEQFF. The DNA for the CDR3 is TGTGCCAGCAGCAAAGGGACAGTCCACAATGAGCAGTTCTTC.

This clone was seen a handful of times. The chain has TRBV9 and TRBJ2-7; D not certain. The CDR3 extends over 13 amino acids. The V end lost 2 bases, the J end lost 3 bases, and 9 bases lay between the germline ends. Germline V gene data show CDR1 as SGDLS and CDR2 as YYNGEE. This chain's CDR3 is CASSVSPFYEQYF. As DNA, the CDR3 is TGTGCCAGCAGCGTCAGTCCCTTCTACGAGCAGTACTTC.

This clone was observed a few times. This rearrangement joins TRBV28 to TRBJ1-5, with 11 bases lining up with TRBD1. Trimming removed 3 bases from V and 6 bases from J; junction bases left unmatched: 4. Per germline, CDR1 MDHEN and CDR2 SYDVKM. The CDR3 runs to 15 residues. As DNA, the CDR3 is TGTGCCAGCAGTTTCCCGGGACAGGGGGGTCAGCCCCAGCATTTT. This encodes CASSFPGQGGQPQHF.

This chain links TRBV6-6 with TRBJ1-2; 7 nucleotides align to TRBD1. The CDR3 is 13 residues long. Germline CDR1 reads MNHNY; CDR2 reads SVGAGI (reference sequence). V lost 2 bases and J lost 6; bases outside the gene matches: 3. CDR3 region: CASSYPQGNGYTF. In DNA, the CDR3 is TGTGCCAGCAGTTACCCACAGGGGAATGGCTACACCTTC.

J is TRBJ2-7 and V is TRBV4-1; no reliable D call. The germline V gene encodes CDR1 MGHRA and CDR2 YSYEKL. The CDR3 has 12 amino acids. Trimming cost V 3 bases and J 7 bases, with 10 bases left between them. The CDR3 region has the DNA TGCGCCAGCAGCCAGCCCCTTGGGGAGCAGTACTTC. This gives the protein CASSQPLGEQYF.

The V gene is TRBV28, the J gene TRBJ2-5, with a possible D match to TRBD1 (6 bases). The closer fit of TRBJ2-7 to the DNA end suggests the J call may be wrong. CDR1 and CDR2 from the germline V gene are MDHEN and SYDVKM. The CDR3 loop spans 11 amino acids. The CDR3 protein is CASGQIYEQYF. CDR3 bases: TGTGCCAGCGGACAGATCTACGAGCAGTACTTC.

This clone came up a few times. The chain carries TRBV15 and TRBJ2-7; 8 bases align to TRBD1. The germline gives CDR1 LNHNV, CDR2 YYDKDF (reference sequence). Losses at the gene ends were 6 bases for V and 4 bases for J; bases not matched to a gene: 11. This CDR3 region has 15 residues. CDR3 amino acids: CATSKPTGVKYEQYF. For the CDR3, the DNA is TGTGCCACCAGTAAACCGACAGGGGTCAAGTACGAGCAGTACTTC.

The chain recombines TRBV2 with TRBJ2-1; 11 bases agree with TRBD2. J gave up 2 bases and V 5 bases, and 5 bases lay outside the gene matches. CDR1 is SNHLY, CDR2 FYNNEI, per germline. This CDR3 contains 16 residues. The CDR3 protein is CASSSALAGAYNEQFF. The CDR3 nucleotides read TGTGCCAGCAGTAGTGCACTAGCGGGAGCCTACAATGAGCAGTTCTTC. The full variable domain, its missing parts supplied by reference TRBV2 and TRBJ2-1, is EPEVTQTPSHQVTQMGQEVILRCVPISNHLYFYWYRQILGQKVEFLVSFYNNEISEKSEIFDDQFSVERPDGSNFTLKIRSTKLEDSAMYFCASSSALAGAYNEQFFGPGTRLTVL.

In its sample, this clone was seen a few times. This sequence joins TRBV6-5 and TRBJ2-7; no reliable D call. V was trimmed by 6 bases and J by 9 bases, leaving 12 bases between them. The CDR3 has 11 residues. Germline V gives CDR1 MNHEY, CDR2 SVGAGI. CDR3 loop: CASSSPPGQYF. In DNA, the CDR3 is TGTGCCAGCAGCTCTCCCCCCGGGCAGTACTTC.

J is TRBJ2-2 and V is TRBV11-2; 8 nucleotides agree with TRBD2. The CDR3 is 17 residues long. V lost 1 base, J lost 4 bases, and 8 bases stayed unmatched. CDR1 and CDR2 from the germline V gene are SGHAT and FQNNGV. The CDR3 region has the DNA TGTGCCAGCAGCTTAGGGTTATGGACTAGCATCACCGGGGAGCTGTTTTTT. Its protein product is CASSLGLWTSITGELFF.